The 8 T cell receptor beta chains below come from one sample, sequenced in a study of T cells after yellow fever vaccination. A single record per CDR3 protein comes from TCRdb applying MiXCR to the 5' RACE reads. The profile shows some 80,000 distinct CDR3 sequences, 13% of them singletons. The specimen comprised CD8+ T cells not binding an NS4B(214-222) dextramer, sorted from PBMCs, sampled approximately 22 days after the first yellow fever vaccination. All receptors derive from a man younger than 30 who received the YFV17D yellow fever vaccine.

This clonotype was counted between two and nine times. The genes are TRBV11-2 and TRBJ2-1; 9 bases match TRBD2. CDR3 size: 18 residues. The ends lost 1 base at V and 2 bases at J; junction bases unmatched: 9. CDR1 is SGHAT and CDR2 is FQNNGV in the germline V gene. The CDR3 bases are TGTGCCAGCAGCTTAGGTTTTGGCAGCGGGGGGACCTACAATGAGCAGTTCTTC. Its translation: CASSLGFGSGGTYNEQFF. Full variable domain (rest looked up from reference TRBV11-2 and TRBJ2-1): EAGVAQSPRYKIIEKRQSVAFWCNPISGHATLYWYQQILGQGPKLLIQFQNNGVVDDSQLPKDRFSAERLKGVDSTLKIQPAKLEDSAVYLCASSLGFGSGGTYNEQFFGPGTRLTVL.

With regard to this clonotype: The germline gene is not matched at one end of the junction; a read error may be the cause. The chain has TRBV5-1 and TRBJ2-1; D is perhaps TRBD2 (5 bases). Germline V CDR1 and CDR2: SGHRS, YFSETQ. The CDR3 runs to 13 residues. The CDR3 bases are TGCGCCAGCAGCTATCTCGGATCCCGGGATCTAATCTTC. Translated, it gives CASSYLGSRDLIF.

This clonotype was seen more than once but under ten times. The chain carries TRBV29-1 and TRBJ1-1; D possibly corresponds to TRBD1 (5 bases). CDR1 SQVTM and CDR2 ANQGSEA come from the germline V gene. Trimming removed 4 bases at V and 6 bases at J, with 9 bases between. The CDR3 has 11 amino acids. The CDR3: CSVGGEPEAFF. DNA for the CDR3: TGCAGCGTTGGAGGGGAGCCTGAAGCTTTCTTT.

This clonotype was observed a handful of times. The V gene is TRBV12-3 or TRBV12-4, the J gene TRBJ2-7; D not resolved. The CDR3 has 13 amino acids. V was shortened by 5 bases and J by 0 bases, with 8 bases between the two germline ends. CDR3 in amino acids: CASSGMSSYEQYF. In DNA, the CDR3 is TGTGCCAGCAGTGGAATGAGCTCCTACGAGCAGTACTTC.

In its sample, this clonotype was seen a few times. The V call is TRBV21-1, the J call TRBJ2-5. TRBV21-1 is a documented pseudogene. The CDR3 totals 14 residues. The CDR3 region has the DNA TGTGCCAGCAGATGGCACCGAGGATGCAAGACCCAGTACTTC. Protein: CASRWHRGCKTQYF.

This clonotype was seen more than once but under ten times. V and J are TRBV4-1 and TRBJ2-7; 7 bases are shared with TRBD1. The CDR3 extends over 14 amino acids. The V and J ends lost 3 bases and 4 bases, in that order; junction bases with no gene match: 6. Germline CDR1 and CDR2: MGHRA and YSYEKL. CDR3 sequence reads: CASSQTSGGYEQYF. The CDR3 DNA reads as TGCGCCAGCAGCCAGACGTCAGGGGGATACGAGCAGTACTTC.

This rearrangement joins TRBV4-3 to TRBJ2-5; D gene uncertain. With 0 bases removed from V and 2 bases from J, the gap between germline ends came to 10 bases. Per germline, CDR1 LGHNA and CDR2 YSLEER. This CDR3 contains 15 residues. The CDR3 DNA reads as TGCGCCAGCAGCCAAGATATCGACGATCAAGAGACCCAGTACTTC. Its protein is CASSQDIDDQETQYF.

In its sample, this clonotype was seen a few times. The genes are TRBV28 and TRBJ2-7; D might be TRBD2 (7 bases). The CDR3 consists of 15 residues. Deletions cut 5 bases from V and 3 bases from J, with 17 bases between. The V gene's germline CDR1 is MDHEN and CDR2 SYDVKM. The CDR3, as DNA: TGTGCCAGCAGTCTTCCAGGGGAGGGTATCTACGAGCAGTACGTC. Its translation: CASSLPGEGIYEQYV.